The entry below gives a single T cell receptor (beta chain) sequence along with its context. As yet, its antigen is unknown. This sample was taken from a study of cytomegalovirus exposure and HLA in healthy donors. 13 Jbeta primers and 60 Vbeta primers were used for the PCR. Assay used: immunoSEQ multiplex PCR; TCRdb lists only in-frame clones, some missing. Here the sample spans around 200,000 clones, nearly 80% being singletons. Findings of the study overall: There were some V segments, including TRBV6-2 and TRBV6-3, excluded as indistinguishable. Several of the most significant clusters were apparently associated with common viral pathogens in a later analysis. The authors later found HLA-associated TCR beta chains more clonally expanded than equally common others.

The CDR3 totals 13 residues. V dropped 6 bases and J dropped 5 bases, with 14 bases sitting between them. CDR1 is MNHEY, CDR2 SVGAGI, per germline. This chain links TRBV6-5 with TRBJ2-7, with D uncertain. Sequencing was performed on PBMCs. The receptor was isolated from a man aged 18 to 30 in good health and CMV-seronegative. The CDR3 sequence: CASREVASNEQYF. The CDR3 nucleotides read TGTGCCAGCAGAGAAGTAGCCTCTAACGAGCAGTACTTC.